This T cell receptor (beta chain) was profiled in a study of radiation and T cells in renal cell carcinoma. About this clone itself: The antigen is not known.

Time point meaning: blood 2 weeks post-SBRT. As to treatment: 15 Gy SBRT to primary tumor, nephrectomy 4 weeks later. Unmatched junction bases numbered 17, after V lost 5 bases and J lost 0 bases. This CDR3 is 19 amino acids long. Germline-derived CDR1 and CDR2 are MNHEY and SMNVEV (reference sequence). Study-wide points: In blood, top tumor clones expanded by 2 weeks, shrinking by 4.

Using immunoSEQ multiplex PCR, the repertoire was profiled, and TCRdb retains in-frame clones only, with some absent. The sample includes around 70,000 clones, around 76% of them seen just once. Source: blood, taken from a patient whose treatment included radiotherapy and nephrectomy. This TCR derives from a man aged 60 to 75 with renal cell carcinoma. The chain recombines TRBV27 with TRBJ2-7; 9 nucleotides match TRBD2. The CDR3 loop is CASSLPLAGRHGSSYEQYF. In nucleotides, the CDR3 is TGTGCCAGCAGTCTACCACTAGCGGGCCGGCACGGCAGCTCCTACGAGCAGTACTTC.